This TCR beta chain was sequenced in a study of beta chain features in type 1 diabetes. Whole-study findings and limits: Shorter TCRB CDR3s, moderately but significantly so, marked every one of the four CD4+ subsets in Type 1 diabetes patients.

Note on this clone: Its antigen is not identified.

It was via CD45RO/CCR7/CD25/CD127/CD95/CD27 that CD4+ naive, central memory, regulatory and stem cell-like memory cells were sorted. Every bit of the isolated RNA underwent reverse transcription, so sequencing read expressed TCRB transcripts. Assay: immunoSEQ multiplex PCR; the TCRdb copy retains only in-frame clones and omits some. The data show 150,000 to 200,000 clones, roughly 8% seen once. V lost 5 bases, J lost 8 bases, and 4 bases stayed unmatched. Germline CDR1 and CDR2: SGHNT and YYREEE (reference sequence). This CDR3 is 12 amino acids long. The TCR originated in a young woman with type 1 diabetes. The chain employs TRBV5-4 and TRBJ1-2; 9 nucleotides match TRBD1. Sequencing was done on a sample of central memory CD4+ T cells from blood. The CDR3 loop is CASRQGARGYTF. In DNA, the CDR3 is TGTGCCAGCAGACAGGGGGCTAGGGGCTACACCTTC.